This T cell receptor beta chain was obtained from a study of shared clonotypes between healthy human individuals. Overall study context: With ages of 18 to 49, the donors were two women and a few men. Study findings and constraints: Shared across a few donors were roughly 4.8% of the naive CD4 clonotypes. The researchers took only blood, and tissue repertoires probably look different. Clonotypes shared by all four donors outscored non-shared clonotypes in generation probability.

Generated by immunoSEQ multiplex PCR, the TCRdb table keeps only in-frame clones and is missing some. The sample lists fewer than 800,000 clones; about 91% were seen once. To note about this clone: Its specificity is not known.

Naive CD8 isolation took CD45RO-negative cells positively selected for CCR7 and excluded terminally differentiated effector memory CD45RA+ cells. The clonotype originates from a man between 25 and 39 years old in good health. Sequencing used naive CD8+ T cells sorted from blood.

The CDR3 here is CASSPEGPVGQFF. CDR3 bases: TGTGCCAGCAGCCCAGAAGGGCCCGTAGGGCAGTTCTTC. The chain uses TRBV7-9 and TRBJ2-1; D is uncertain. With 5 bases removed from V and 12 bases from J, the gap between germline ends came to 17 bases. Per the germline V gene, CDR1 is SEHNR and CDR2 is FQNEAQ (reference sequence). The CDR3 length is 13 residues.